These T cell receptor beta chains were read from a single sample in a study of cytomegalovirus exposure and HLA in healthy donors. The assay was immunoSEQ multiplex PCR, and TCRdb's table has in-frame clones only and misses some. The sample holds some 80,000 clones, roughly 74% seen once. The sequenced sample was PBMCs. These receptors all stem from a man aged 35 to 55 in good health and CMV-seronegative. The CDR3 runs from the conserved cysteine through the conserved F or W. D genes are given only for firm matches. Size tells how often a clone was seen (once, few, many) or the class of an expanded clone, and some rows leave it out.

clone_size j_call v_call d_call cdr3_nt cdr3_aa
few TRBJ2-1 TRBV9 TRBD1 TGTGCCAGCAGCGTGAACCGGGACAGGGGAGCCAATGAGCAGTTCTTC CASSVNRDRGANEQFF
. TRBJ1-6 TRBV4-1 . TGCGCCAGCAGCTATGAAGGACAGTTTAGCTCCTATAATTCACCCCTCCACTTT CASSYEGQFSSYNSPLHF
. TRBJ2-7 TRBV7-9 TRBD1 TGTGCCAGCACCCGGGACAGGGATACGGGGCAGTACTTC CASTRDRDTGQYF
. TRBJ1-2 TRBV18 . TGTGCCAGCTCACCCTCGACGCAAGCTAACTATGGCTACCCCTTC CASSPSTQANYGYPF
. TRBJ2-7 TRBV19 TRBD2 TGTGCCAGTAGAACTAGCGGGGGAAACTACGAGCAGTACTTC CASRTSGGNYEQYF
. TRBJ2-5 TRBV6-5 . TGTGCCAGCAGCGGATGGAGCCAAGAGACCCAGTACTTC CASSGWSQETQYF
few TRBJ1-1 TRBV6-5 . TGTGCCAGCAGTTCCCGACGGAGGAACACTGAAGCTTTCTTT CASSSRRRNTEAFF
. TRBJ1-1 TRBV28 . TGTGCCAGCAGTTTTGTAGACAGGCGAAACACTGAAGCTTTCTTT CASSFVDRRNTEAFF
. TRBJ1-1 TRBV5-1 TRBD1 TGCGCCAGCAGCTTGGGACAGGGGATGGATGAAGCTTTCTTT CASSLGQGMDEAFF
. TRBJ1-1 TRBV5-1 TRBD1 TGCGCCAGCAGCGTGGGACAGGGGATCACTGAAGCTTTCTTT CASSVGQGITEAFF
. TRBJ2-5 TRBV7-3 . TGTGCCAGCAGCTTCGAGGGTTATGGAACCCAGTACTTC CASSFEGYGTQYF
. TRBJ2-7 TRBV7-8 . TGTGCCAGCAGCTTTGGACAAGAGTACTACGAGCAGTACTTC CASSFGQEYYEQYF
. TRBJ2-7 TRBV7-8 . TGTGCCAGCAGCTTAAGGGTGGTACAGGTGGACGAGCAGTACTTC CASSLRVVQVDEQYF
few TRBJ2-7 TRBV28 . TGTGCCAGCACCGACCCGGGTAGGGAGCAGTACTTC CASTDPGREQYF
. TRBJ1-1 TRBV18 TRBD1 TGTGCCAGCTCACCGGGACAGGGGGAGGTCTCTGAAGCTTTCTTT CASSPGQGEVSEAFF
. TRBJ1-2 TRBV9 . TGTGCCAGCAGCGTAGGACAGACTAACTATGGCTACACCTTC CASSVGQTNYGYTF
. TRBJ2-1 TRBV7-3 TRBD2 TGTGCCAGCAGCTTAGCTCTGCGGGGGGGGGAGAAGCAGTTCTTC CASSLALRGGEKQFF
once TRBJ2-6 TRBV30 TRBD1 TGTGCCTGGTTTATCAATCTGGGACAGGGAATCTCTGGGGCCAACGTCCTGACTTTC CAWFINLGQGISGANVLTF
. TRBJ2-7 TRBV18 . TGTGCCAGCTCACCACCGAAGGGTACGGGGTACGAGCAGTACTTC CASSPPKGTGYEQYF
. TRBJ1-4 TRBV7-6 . TGTGCCACCTCATGGACAGCCCTTGGGGAAAAACTGTTTTTT CATSWTALGEKLFF
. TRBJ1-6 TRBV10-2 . TGCGCCAGCAGTGTTGCGGGGGATAATTCACCCCTCCACTTT CASSVAGDNSPLHF
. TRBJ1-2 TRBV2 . TGTGCCAGCAGGGGGCAGGGTGGTGGCTACACCTTC CASRGQGGGYTF
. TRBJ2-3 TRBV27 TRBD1 TGTGCCAGCAGCACTCCAGGGACAGGGTCTTGGACAGATACGCAGTATTTT CASSTPGTGSWTDTQYF
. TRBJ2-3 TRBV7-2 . TGTGCCAGCAGCCCCACCGGGATGAGCACAGATACGCAGTATTTT CASSPTGMSTDTQYF
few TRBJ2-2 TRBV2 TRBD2 TGTGCCAGCAGGTGGACTAGCGGCACCGGGGAGCTGTTTTTT CASRWTSGTGELFF
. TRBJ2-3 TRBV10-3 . TGTGCCATCACCCCCCGCCTAGCTGGCCCCGATACGCAGTATTTT CAITPRLAGPDTQYF
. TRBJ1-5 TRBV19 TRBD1 TGTGCCAGTAGTATTTTTAGGGACAGGGGCAATCAGCCCCAGCATTTT CASSIFRDRGNQPQHF
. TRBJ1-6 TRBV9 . TGTGCCAGCAGCGTTCCGGGATATAATTCACCCCTCCACTTT CASSVPGYNSPLHF
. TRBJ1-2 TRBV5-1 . TGCGCCAGCAGCGATGCCCGGACTTACAGGGATGGCTACACCTTC CASSDARTYRDGYTF
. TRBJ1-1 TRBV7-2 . TGTGCCAGCAGCTTACCCCAGGGAGGTGAAGCTTTCTTT CASSLPQGGEAFF
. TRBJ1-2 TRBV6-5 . TGTGCCAGCAGTCACGCTGGACTCGAGATGGATGGCTACACCTTC CASSHAGLEMDGYTF
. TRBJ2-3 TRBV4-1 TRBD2 TGCGCCAGCAGCCTCGCGCGGGGGACTAGCACAGATACGCAGTATTTT CASSLARGTSTDTQYF
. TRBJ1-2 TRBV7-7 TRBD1 TGTGCTAGCAGCCCGGGACAGGGCTATGGCTACACCTTC CASSPGQGYGYTF
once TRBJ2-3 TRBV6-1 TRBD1 TGTGCCAGCAGTCCGGACAGGGGGCTGGGAGATACGCAGTATTTT CASSPDRGLGDTQYF
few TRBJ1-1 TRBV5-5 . TGTGCCAGCAGCTCGGGGGGGTTATGGGATGATGAAGCTTTCTTT CASSSGGLWDDEAFF
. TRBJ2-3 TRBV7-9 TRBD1 TGTTCCAGCAGCTTTACCTCACAGGGGTACACAGATACGCAGTATTTT CSSSFTSQGYTDTQYF
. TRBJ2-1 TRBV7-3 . TGTGCCAGCAGCTTTAGCGGTAGTAAGCAGTTCTTC CASSFSGSKQFF
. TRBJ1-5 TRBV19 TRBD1 TGTGCCAGTAGTATGGACAGGATAGGGAATCAGCCCCAGCATTTT CASSMDRIGNQPQHF
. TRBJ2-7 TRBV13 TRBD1 TGTGCCAGCAGCTCAGGGACAGTCTACGAGCAGTACTTC CASSSGTVYEQYF
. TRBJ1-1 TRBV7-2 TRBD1 TGTGCCAGCAGCTCCACCGGGACAGGGGATGCTTTCTTT CASSSTGTGDAFF
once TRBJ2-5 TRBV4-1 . TGCGCCAGCAGCCAAGAGGCTACCCCGGGGGAGCAGTACTTC CASSQEATPGEQYF
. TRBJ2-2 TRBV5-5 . TGTGCCAGCAGCTTGCGCAGCACCGGGGAGCTGTTTTTT CASSLRSTGELFF
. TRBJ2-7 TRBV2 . TGTGCCAGCAGCGATTCCACTACCTACGAGCAGTACTTC CASSDSTTYEQYF
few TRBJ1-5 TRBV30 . TGTGCCTGGAGTGCCAGGGCCGGGCAGCCCCAGCATTTT CAWSARAGQPQHF
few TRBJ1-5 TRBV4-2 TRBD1 TGTGCCAGCAGCCTGTATGGGACAGGGGGCATTCAGCCCCAGCATTTT CASSLYGTGGIQPQHF
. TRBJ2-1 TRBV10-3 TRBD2 TGTGCCATCCGAGTAAATAGCGGGGGAAGCTCCTACAATGAGCAGTTCTTC CAIRVNSGGSSYNEQFF
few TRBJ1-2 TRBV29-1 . TGCAGCATCGACATCGATCGGGGCTACACCTTC CSIDIDRGYTF